These 11 T cell receptor beta chains share one sample of origin, sequenced in a study of cytomegalovirus exposure and HLA in healthy donors. Use of 60 Vbeta and 13 Jbeta primers characterized the PCR. Produced via immunoSEQ multiplex PCR; TCRdb's table is partial and in-frame only. The data contain roughly 120,000 clones, roughly 80% of them seen just once; the ten biggest clones take up roughly 3.5%. Sample: PBMCs. The receptor set was obtained from a male donor in good health and CMV-seronegative.

This clone was recorded a few times. The chain has TRBV6-6 and TRBJ2-5, with D perhaps matching TRBD1 (6 bases). CDR1 is MNHNY and CDR2 is SVGAGI in the germline V gene (reference sequence). CDR3 size: 15 residues. V was pared by 7 bases and J by 2 bases, with 17 bases between. CDR3 region: CASTQRLRGQETQYF. CDR3 nucleotide sequence: TGTGCCAGCACCCAACGTCTCAGGGGACAAGAGACCCAGTACTTC.

The V gene is TRBV9, the J gene TRBJ2-3; TRBD1 agrees at 9 bases. Germline V gives CDR1 SGDLS, CDR2 YYNGEE. The CDR3 consists of 17 residues. Trimming cost V 0 bases and J 4 bases; bases outside gene matches: 9. The CDR3 sequence: CASSVAGRGQGADTQYF. The DNA of the CDR3 is TGTGCCAGCAGCGTAGCGGGTCGGGGACAGGGCGCAGATACGCAGTATTTT.

This chain connects TRBV13 to TRBJ1-1; D might be TRBD1 (5 bases). Germline CDR1 is PRHDT and CDR2 is FYEKMQ (reference sequence). The CDR3 has 15 residues. Trimming stripped 2 bases from V and 7 bases from J, with 17 bases between. For the CDR3, the DNA is TGTGCCAGCAGCTTATCCTTCGGGGGTCGCGATGAAGCTTTCTTT. This sequence encodes CASSLSFGGRDEAFF.

This chain links TRBV2 with TRBJ1-1; no definite D call. Germline V gene sequence: CDR1 SNHLY, CDR2 FYNNEI. The CDR3 is made up of 11 amino acids. The V gene lost 2 bases and the J gene lost 11 bases, with 9 bases spanning the gap. CDR3 bases: TGTGCCAGCAGTGAATCGGGGTCGGCTTTCTTT. It encodes CASSESGSAFF. The complete variable domain, with remaining parts taken from reference TRBV2 and TRBJ1-1, reads EPEVTQTPSHQVTQMGQEVILRCVPISNHLYFYWYRQILGQKVEFLVSFYNNEISEKSEIFDDQFSVERPDGSNFTLKIRSTKLEDSAMYFCASSESGSAFFGQGTRLTVV.

The genes are TRBV2 and TRBJ1-5, with 7 bases lining up with TRBD1. V lost 4 bases to trimming and J lost 2 bases; unmatched junction nucleotides: 2. The CDR3 is 14 amino acids. Germline CDR1 reads SNHLY; CDR2 reads FYNNEI. The CDR3 DNA is TGTGCCAGCAGTGTGGGGACAGGCAATCAGCCCCAGCATTTT. Residues: CASSVGTGNQPQHF. Supplemented by reference TRBV2 and TRBJ1-5, the full variable domain reads EPEVTQTPSHQVTQMGQEVILRCVPISNHLYFYWYRQILGQKVEFLVSFYNNEISEKSEIFDDQFSVERPDGSNFTLKIRSTKLEDSAMYFCASSVGTGNQPQHFGDGTRLSIL.

This clone has a handful of counts. This rearrangement joins TRBV6-5 to TRBJ1-2, with 9 bases lining up with TRBD1. The V gene end was trimmed by 5 bases and the J gene end by 6 bases; junction bases not matched to a gene: 4. The germline CDR1 and CDR2 sequences are MNHEY and SVGAGI. The CDR3 spans 13 residues. The CDR3 DNA is TGTGCCAGCAGTCGCGACAGGGGGGATGGCTACACCTTC. Residues: CASSRDRGDGYTF.

V usage is TRBV11-2 and J usage is TRBJ2-5; 8 nucleotides match TRBD2. With V trimmed by 5 bases and J by 5 bases, 7 bases remained unmatched. The CDR3 runs to 14 residues. Looked up from germline, CDR1 is SGHAT and CDR2 is FQNNGV. The CDR3 sequence is CASSLGPGGETQYF. The DNA for the CDR3 is TGTGCCAGCAGCCTCGGTCCGGGGGGGGAGACCCAGTACTTC.

The rearrangement uses TRBV15 and TRBJ2-5; D is ambiguous. This CDR3 is built from 12 residues. V lost 0 bases to trimming and J lost 10 bases, with 9 bases between them. CDR1 is LNHNV, CDR2 YYDKDF, per germline (reference sequence). CDR3 loop: CATSRDNLIQYF. The CDR3 nucleotides read TGTGCCACCAGCAGAGATAACCTAATCCAGTACTTC.

The chain uses TRBV5-1 and TRBJ1-1, with D maybe TRBD1 (5 bases). In germline, CDR1 is SGHRS, CDR2 YFSETQ. This CDR3 has 15 residues. V lost 1 base to trimming and J lost 1 base, with 11 bases between them. CDR3 residues: CASSLQGPWNTEAFF. As DNA, the CDR3 is TGCGCCAGCAGCTTGCAGGGTCCCTGGAACACTGAAGCTTTCTTT. The whole variable domain, filled in from reference TRBV5-1 and TRBJ1-1, reads KAGVTQTPRYLIKTRGQQVTLSCSPISGHRSVSWYQQTPGQGLQFLFEYFSETQRNKGNFPGRFSGRQFSNSRSEMNVSTLELGDSALYLCASSLQGPWNTEAFFGQGTRLTVV.

The chain recombines TRBV9 with TRBJ2-7, with 7 positions matching TRBD2. The CDR3 runs to 15 residues. Germline V gives CDR1 SGDLS, CDR2 YYNGEE. V gave up 3 bases and J gave up 3 bases; unmatched junction bases: 9. CDR3 region: CASSGEPGLFYEQYF. The CDR3 DNA sequence: TGTGCCAGCAGCGGCGAACCGGGACTATTCTACGAGCAGTACTTC.

CDR3 region: CASSYSSGTGALEQYF. The CDR3 DNA reads as TGTGCCAGCAGTTACTCCTCCGGGACAGGGGCCCTCGAGCAGTACTTC. This chain links TRBV6-5 with TRBJ2-7; the match to TRBD1 covers 10 bases. Germline CDR1 reads MNHEY; CDR2 reads SVGAGI. The CDR3 runs 16 residues. The junction had 8 bases not matched to a gene; V was cut back by 0 bases and J by 6 bases.